This T cell receptor beta chain was sequenced in a study of blood T cell repertoires in COVID-19. Assay used: immunoSEQ multiplex PCR; TCRdb lists only in-frame clones, some missing. The repertoire holds a few hundred thousand clones, with 84% as singletons. Germline CDR1 is LGHDT and CDR2 is YNNKEL (reference sequence). The CDR3 loop spans 16 amino acids. Germline trimming cut 4 bases from V and 4 bases from J; bases unmatched to any gene: 7. Everyone who took part was about 18 to 90 years old, and they came from about two dozen US areas. Which cohort a participant joined came from the clinical history participants gave.

Sequenced input: PBMCs or T cells enriched from blood (not recorded which). The rearrangement uses TRBV3-1 (or the pseudogene TRBV3-2) and TRBJ1-1, with 12 bases lining up with TRBD1. The source is a man over 45 who had recovered from COVID-19. The CDR3 protein is CASSPYRDRGLTEAFF. As DNA, the CDR3 is TGTGCCAGCAGCCCATATCGGGACAGGGGGCTCACTGAAGCTTTCTTT.